This T cell receptor (beta chain) was sequenced in a study of cytomegalovirus exposure and HLA in healthy donors. CDR1 and CDR2 (germline): LNHDA, SQIVND (reference sequence). Losses at the gene ends were 4 bases for V and 3 bases for J; bases not matched to a gene: 9. This CDR3 has 17 residues. Whole-study results and caveats: TCR sequences were mostly rare, though some public TCRs occurred in many donors.

The PCR made use of 60 Vbeta and 13 Jbeta primers. Sequenced by immunoSEQ multiplex PCR; TCRdb stores in-frame clones only, minus some. The sample consists of under 150,000 clones, around three quarters of them appearing once. About this clone: Its antigen is undetermined.

This chain uses TRBV19 with TRBJ1-6; the match to TRBD1 covers 7 bases. Sequenced sample: PBMCs. The receptor was isolated from a man in his forties in good health and CMV-seropositive. CDR3 amino acids: CASSRQGIIDYNSPLHF. CDR3 nucleotide sequence: TGTGCCAGTAGTAGACAGGGCATCATCGACTATAATTCACCCCTCCACTTT.